A selection of T cell receptor beta chains follows, all from one sample in a study of regulatory T cells in long-lasting Graves disease. One entry per CDR3 protein, called by TCRdb with MiXCR from the multiplex PCR reads. The sample has 200,000 to 250,000 distinct CDR3 sequences; roughly a fifth are singletons. This same sample was also part of a study on T cells in Graves' hyperthyroidism and ophthalmopathy.

The sample was peripheral blood mononuclear cells (PBMCs), taken at new diagnosis, from a patient treated with antithyroid drugs. Receptors originate from a woman aged 25 to 39 with Graves disease. Each CDR3 is given with its conserved first and last residue. The D gene is left open where the match is weak. Size is stated for part of the rows, as once, few or many counts, or as a class when the clone is expanded.

clone size	V gene	D gene	J gene	CDR3 protein	CDR3 DNA
many	TRBV2	-	TRBJ2-7	CASSVLYEQYF	TGTGCCAGCAGTGTTCTCTACGAGCAGTACTTC
-	TRBV5-8	TRBD2	TRBJ2-1	CASSLVAGGPSEQFF	TGTGCCAGCAGCTTGGTGGCGGGAGGGCCCAGTGAGCAGTTCTTC
-	TRBV5-4	-	TRBJ1-1	CASSLVGLGTFF	-
many	TRBV27	-	TRBJ1-4	CASSLTLPHRRSDEKLFF	TGTGCCAGCAGTTTAACTCTCCCTCACAGGCGCTCGGATGAAAAACTGTTTTTT
many	TRBV19	TRBD1	TRBJ1-1	CASSNSPGQGTEAFF	TGTGCCAGTTCCAACAGTCCGGGACAGGGCACTGAAGCTTTCTTT
few	TRBV4-2	TRBD1	TRBJ1-3	CASSQYGTGAAAASGNTIYF	TGTGCCAGCAGCCAATATGGGACAGGGGCTGCAGCAGCCTCTGGAAACACCATATATTTT
many	TRBV12-3/TRBV12-4	-	TRBJ1-2	CASRSVGGYTF	TGTGCCAGCAGGTCGGTAGGAGGCTACACCTTC
many	TRBV30	-	TRBJ2-7	CAWSVGDFSEQYF	TGTGCCTGGAGTGTAGGAGACTTCTCCGAGCAGTACTTC
many	TRBV6-1	TRBD1	TRBJ2-5	CASRLGQGTYQETQYF	TGTGCCAGCAGATTGGGACAGGGAACGTACCAAGAGACCCAGTACTTC
many	TRBV18	-	TRBJ1-4	CASSPNEKLFF	TGTGCCAGCTCCCCTAATGAAAAACTGTTTTTT
many	TRBV6-1	TRBD2	TRBJ2-2	CASSGLAGVRTGELFF	TGTGCCAGCTCCGGACTAGCGGGCGTACGCACCGGGGAGCTGTTTTTT
many	TRBV11-3	TRBD2	TRBJ2-1	CASSPRTRGSYNEQFF	TGTGCCAGCAGCCCCCGGACTAGGGGCTCCTACAATGAGCAGTTCTTC
many	TRBV5-6	-	TRBJ2-1	CASSFGDSYNEQFF	TGTGCCAGCAGCTTTGGCGACAGCTACAATGAGCAGTTCTTC
-	TRBV6-4	-	TRBJ1-4	CASSDGGLEKLFF	TGTGCCAGCAGTGACGGAGGGTTGGAAAAACTGTTTTTT
once	TRBV6-5	-	TRBJ2-1	CASSWTNHNEQFF	TGTGCCAGCAGTTGGACTAACCACAATGAGCAGTTCTTC
-	TRBV28	-	TRBJ2-7	CASTLDVYSEQYF	TGTGCCAGCACACTGGACGTATACTCCGAGCAGTACTTC
-	TRBV28	-	TRBJ1-5	CASSFLIFSNQPQHF	TGTGCCAGCAGTTTCTTGATCTTCAGCAATCAGCCCCAGCATTTT
many	TRBV10-3	TRBD1	TRBJ2-7	CAISGDRGGINEQYF	TGTGCCATCAGTGGGGACAGGGGAGGAATCAACGAGCAGTACTTC
-	TRBV30	-	TRBJ2-1	CASESTERSRNEQFF	TGTGCCTCCGAATCGACGGAACGGTCGAGGAATGAGCAGTTCTTC
many	TRBV19	TRBD2	TRBJ2-1	CASSIFASGLNEQFF	TGTGCCAGTAGTATTTTTGCTAGCGGGTTAAATGAGCAGTTCTTC
many	TRBV5-1	-	TRBJ2-3	CASSLPAGGGDTQYF	TGCGCCAGCAGCTTGCCCGCAGGGGGGGGAGATACGCAGTATTTT
many	TRBV30	-	TRBJ2-7	CACHRSSYEQYF	TGTGCCTGCCACAGGAGCTCCTACGAGCAGTACTTC
-	TRBV5-8	-	TRBJ1-5	CASSLEQVQPQHF	TGTGCCAGCAGCTTGGAACAAGTCCAGCCCCAGCATTTT
many	TRBV18	-	TRBJ1-4	CASSPGTTNEKLFF	TGTGCCAGCTCTCCGGGTACAACTAATGAAAAACTGTTTTTT
few	TRBV20-1	TRBD1	TRBJ1-5	CSARRTGSGGNQPQHF	TGCAGTGCTAGACGGACAGGGTCAGGCGGCAATCAGCCCCAGCATTTT
-	TRBV18	TRBD2	TRBJ2-7	CASSQGLAGYEQYF	TGTGCCAGCTCACAGGGACTAGCGGGCTACGAGCAGTACTTC
many	TRBV30	TRBD1	TRBJ1-2	CAWNLGFGTGAYGYTF	TGTGCCTGGAACCTCGGATTCGGGACAGGGGCCTATGGCTACACCTTC
many	TRBV28	-	TRBJ1-1	CASSPQPGDTEAFF	TGTGCCAGCAGTCCCCAGCCGGGAGACACTGAAGCTTTCTTT
many	TRBV5-6	-	TRBJ2-2	CASSLAPTYTTGELFF	TGCGCCAGCAGCTTGGCCCCGACCTATACGACCGGGGAGCTGTTTTTT
many	TRBV28	-	TRBJ2-5	CASTPWGSGKTQYF	TGTGCCAGCACCCCGTGGGGCTCCGGGAAGACCCAGTACTTC
few	TRBV28	-	TRBJ2-5	CASSFSRVNKETRYF	TGTGCCAGCAGTTTTAGCAGGGTCAACAAAGAGACCCGGTACTTC
few	TRBV7-8	-	TRBJ1-2	CASSLEPGWDGYTF	TGTGCCAGCAGCTTAGAACCGGGGTGGGATGGCTACACCTTC
many	TRBV6-1	-	TRBJ1-2	CASTMGRSNYGYTF	TGTGCCAGCACAATGGGGCGATCAAACTATGGCTACACCTTC
many	TRBV2	TRBD2	TRBJ2-3	CASGRLALADTQYF	TGTGCCAGCGGGAGACTAGCCCTGGCAGATACGCAGTATTTT
many	TRBV11-3	-	TRBJ1-6	CASSSPTSGSPLHF	TGTGCCAGCAGCTCTCCAACGTCGGGTTCACCCCTCCACTTT
-	TRBV19	TRBD2	TRBJ2-3	CASTSGAGTDTQYF	TGTGCCAGTACTAGCGGTGCCGGCACAGATACGCAGTATTTT
many	TRBV5-4	-	TRBJ1-1	CASSPGDVTEAFF	TGTGCCAGCAGCCCGGGGGACGTCACTGAAGCTTTCTTT
-	TRBV6-2/TRBV6-3	-	TRBJ1-6	CASSEPQTRPLHF	TGTGCCAGCAGTGAACCACAAACTAGGCCCCTCCACTTT
-	TRBV6-1	-	TRBJ2-7	CASRVRTESSYEQYF	TGTGCCAGCAGGGTAAGGACCGAGAGCTCCTACGAGCAGTACTTC
many	TRBV6-2/TRBV6-3	-	TRBJ2-5	CASSPRTRAETQYF	TGTGCCAGCAGTCCAAGGACACGCGCAGAGACCCAGTACTTC
many	TRBV30	TRBD1	TRBJ1-6	CAWSVTGNNSPLHF	TGTGCCTGGAGTGTGACAGGGAATAATTCACCCCTCCACTTT
many	TRBV3-1	TRBD1	TRBJ1-4	CASSPLTGVTNEKLFF	TGTGCCAGCAGCCCACTAACAGGGGTGACTAATGAAAAACTGTTTTTT
-	TRBV4-2	TRBD2	TRBJ2-5	CASSPSGLAGGWEETQYF	TGTGCCAGCAGCCCCTCGGGGCTAGCGGGGGGCTGGGAAGAGACCCAGTACTTC
many	TRBV20-1	-	TRBJ1-2	CSAEGTAYGYTF	TGCAGTGCGGAAGGGACGGCTTATGGCTACACCTTC
-	TRBV11-2	-	TRBJ1-3	CASSLAGSRSGNTIYF	TGTGCCAGCAGCTTAGCAGGGTCGCGCTCTGGAAACACCATATATTTT
-	TRBV7-2	-	TRBJ2-7	CASSLARTAQYF	TGTGCCAGCAGCTTAGCCCGGACAGCGCAGTACTTC
many	TRBV6-2/TRBV6-3	-	TRBJ1-1	CASSFFRDTEAFF	TGTGCCAGCAGTTTCTTTAGGGACACTGAAGCTTTCTTT
many	TRBV30	TRBD2	TRBJ2-1	CAWSPGLAGDEQFF	TGTGCCTGGAGTCCGGGACTAGCGGGAGACGAGCAGTTCTTC
-	TRBV28	-	TRBJ2-4	CASSYRTRGRSKNIQYF	TGTGCCAGCAGCTATCGGACCCGGGGGAGGTCCAAAAACATTCAGTACTTC
-	TRBV18	-	TRBJ2-2	CASSPGTARVLFF	TGTGCCAGCTCACCTGGGACCGCGCGAGTGCTGTTTTTT
-	TRBV20-1	TRBD1	TRBJ2-3	CSAPDRGADTQYF	TGCAGTGCTCCCGACAGGGGGGCTGATACGCAGTATTTT
few	TRBV18	-	TRBJ1-2	CASSPAGESYGYTF	TGTGCCAGCTCACCGGCCGGGGAATCCTATGGCTACACCTTC
many	TRBV10-1	-	TRBJ1-2	CASSPSVGDNYGYTF	TGCGCCAGCAGTCCCTCCGTGGGAGATAACTATGGCTACACCTTC
many	TRBV6-1	TRBD2	TRBJ2-7	CASGVRDPVGLAAIGSYEQYF	TGTGCCAGCGGGGTCCGGGACCCCGTTGGGCTAGCGGCCATCGGATCCTACGAGCAGTACTTC